The sequence of this T cell receptor (beta chain) was determined in a study of shared clonotypes between healthy human individuals. CDR3 length: 16 residues. Germline V gives CDR1 LGHNA, CDR2 YNFKEQ. The V gene lost 1 base and the J gene lost 0 bases, with 13 bases spanning the gap. Profiling relied on immunoSEQ multiplex PCR, and the TCRdb table lists in-frame clones only, not all of them. The sample has hundreds of thousands of clones, around 96% seen once; the top ten hold 0.11%. Naive CD8 cells lacked CD45RO and underwent positive selection for CCR7, leaving out terminally differentiated effector memory CD45RA+ cells. All the donors were Caucasian adults who lived in Nashville, Tennessee.

The chain joins TRBV4-2 to TRBJ2-7; D gene unclear. This clonotype was obtained from a woman aged 25 to 39 in good health. Sample: naive CD8+ T cells sorted from blood. The CDR3 is CASSQGPGSGSYEQYF. CDR3 bases: TGTGCCAGCAGCCAAGGCCCCGGGTCCGGCTCCTACGAGCAGTACTTC.